This T cell receptor beta chain was identified in a study of CD8 T cells in ankylosing spondylitis. Using its own MiXCR run on the 5' RACE reads, TCRdb lists one record per CDR3 protein. The top ten clones hold 3.5% of a sample with approximately 520,000 distinct CDR3 sequences, under 5.5% of them seen once. Study findings and constraints: Characteristic, it appeared, of ankylosing spondylitis blood was a TCR beta motif of roughly 8 highly homologous variants. With a CD8+ phenotype, disease-linked clones were relatively rare in peripheral blood. The clones that were linked to disease were reported to be significantly enriched in matched synovial fluid samples from ankylosing spondylitis patients.

V dropped 5 bases and J dropped 2 bases, with 16 bases sitting between them. Germline V gene sequence: CDR1 ENHRY, CDR2 SYGVKD. The CDR3 is made up of 16 amino acids. This clonotype was seen ten or more times. Its antigen remains unidentified. The TCR was taken from a male donor with ankylosing spondylitis. The chain uses TRBV10-3 and TRBJ1-5; D might be TRBD1 (5 bases). The source material was blood, either unsorted or a sorted T cell fraction (not recorded which). The CDR3 protein is CAISSRAPGGNQPQHF. In nucleotides, the CDR3 is TGTGCCATCAGTTCCAGGGCCCCTGGTGGCAATCAGCCCCAGCATTTT.